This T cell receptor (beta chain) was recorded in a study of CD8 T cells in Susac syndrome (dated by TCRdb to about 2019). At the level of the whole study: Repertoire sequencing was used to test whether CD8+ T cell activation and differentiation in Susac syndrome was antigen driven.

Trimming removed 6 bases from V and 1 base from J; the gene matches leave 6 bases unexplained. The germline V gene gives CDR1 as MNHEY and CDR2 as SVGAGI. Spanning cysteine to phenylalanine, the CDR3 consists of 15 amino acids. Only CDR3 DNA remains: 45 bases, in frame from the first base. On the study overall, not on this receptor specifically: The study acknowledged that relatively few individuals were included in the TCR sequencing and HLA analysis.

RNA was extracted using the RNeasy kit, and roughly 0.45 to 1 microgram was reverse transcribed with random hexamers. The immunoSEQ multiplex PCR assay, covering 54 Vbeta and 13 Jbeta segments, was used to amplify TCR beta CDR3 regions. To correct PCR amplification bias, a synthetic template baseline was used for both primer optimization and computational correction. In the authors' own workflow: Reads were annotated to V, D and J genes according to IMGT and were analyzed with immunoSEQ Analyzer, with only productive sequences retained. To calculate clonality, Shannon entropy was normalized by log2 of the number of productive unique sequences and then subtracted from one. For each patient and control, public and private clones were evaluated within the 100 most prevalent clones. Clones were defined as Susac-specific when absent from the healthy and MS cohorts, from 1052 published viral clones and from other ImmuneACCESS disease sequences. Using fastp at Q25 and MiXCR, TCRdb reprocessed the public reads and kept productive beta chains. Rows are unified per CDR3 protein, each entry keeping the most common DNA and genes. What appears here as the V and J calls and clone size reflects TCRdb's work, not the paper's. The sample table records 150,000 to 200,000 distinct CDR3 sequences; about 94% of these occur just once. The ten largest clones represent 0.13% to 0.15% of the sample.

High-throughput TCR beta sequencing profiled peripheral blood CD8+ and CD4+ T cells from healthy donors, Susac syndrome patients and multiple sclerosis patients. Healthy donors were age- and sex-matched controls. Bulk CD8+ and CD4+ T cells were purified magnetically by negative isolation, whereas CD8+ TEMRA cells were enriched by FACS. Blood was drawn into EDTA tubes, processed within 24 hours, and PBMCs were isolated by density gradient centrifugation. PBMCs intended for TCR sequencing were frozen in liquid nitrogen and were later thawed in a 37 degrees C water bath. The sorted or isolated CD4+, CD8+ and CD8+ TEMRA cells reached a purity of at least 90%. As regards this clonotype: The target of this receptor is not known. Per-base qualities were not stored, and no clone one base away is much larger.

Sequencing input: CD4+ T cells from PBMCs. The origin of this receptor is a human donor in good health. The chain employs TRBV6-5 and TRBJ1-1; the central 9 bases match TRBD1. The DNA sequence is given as TGTGCCAGCAGGACGGGACAGGGAAAGAACACTGAAGCTTTCTTT. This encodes CASRTGQGKNTEAFF.